Listed below are T cell receptor beta chains from one sample, sequenced in a study of cytomegalovirus exposure and HLA in healthy donors. Clones were sequenced by immunoSEQ multiplex PCR, and TCRdb holds only the in-frame ones, with some missing. Among roughly 160,000 clones, roughly 70% were seen once, and the ten largest hold less than 1.6%. Sequenced sample: PBMCs. The receptors stem from a girl aged 10-17 years in good health and CMV-seronegative. The CDR3 runs from the conserved cysteine through the conserved F or W. The order of the fields is V gene, J gene, CDR3 protein.

v_gene: TRBV19
j_gene: TRBJ2-5
CDR3aa: CASSMSLTVTQYF

v_gene: TRBV5-1
j_gene: TRBJ2-1
CDR3aa: CASSSTSGEGNHEQFF

v_gene: TRBV5-4
j_gene: TRBJ1-2
CDR3aa: CASSQTGNWYGYTF

v_gene: TRBV25-1
j_gene: TRBJ1-2
CDR3aa: CASSEPGLSRGGYTF

v_gene: TRBV2
j_gene: TRBJ1-2
CDR3aa: CASRRDRETGYTF

v_gene: TRBV7-2
j_gene: TRBJ1-5
CDR3aa: CASTFGGANQPQHF

v_gene: TRBV9
j_gene: TRBJ2-1
CDR3aa: CASSVDIGRTAFIF

v_gene: TRBV2
j_gene: TRBJ2-5
CDR3aa: CASSEVRGVRETQYF

v_gene: TRBV6-1
j_gene: TRBJ1-5
CDR3aa: CASSVGGSNQPQHF

v_gene: TRBV5-6
j_gene: TRBJ2-7
CDR3aa: CASSLRSYEQYF

v_gene: TRBV7-9
j_gene: TRBJ1-1
CDR3aa: CASSLARVRAEAFF

v_gene: TRBV6-1
j_gene: TRBJ2-3
CDR3aa: CASRRGSTDTQYF

v_gene: TRBV30
j_gene: TRBJ2-3
CDR3aa: CAWSVRASGGDTQYF

v_gene: TRBV19
j_gene: TRBJ1-1
CDR3aa: CASSAVTGALFTEAFF

v_gene: TRBV5-6
j_gene: TRBJ2-5
CDR3aa: CASSLSLRVETQYF

v_gene: TRBV5-1
j_gene: TRBJ2-5
CDR3aa: CASSEGTSAWETQYF

v_gene: TRBV7-9
j_gene: TRBJ1-2
CDR3aa: CASSRTRGGNYGYTF

v_gene: TRBV7-3
j_gene: TRBJ2-3
CDR3aa: CASSGGAGRPGADTQYF

v_gene: TRBV25-1
j_gene: TRBJ1-2
CDR3aa: CASSISGTGGYGYTF

v_gene: TRBV11-3
j_gene: TRBJ2-3
CDR3aa: CASSFRGGQTDTQYF

v_gene: TRBV2
j_gene: TRBJ2-3
CDR3aa: CASRGAGEANTQYF

v_gene: TRBV2
j_gene: TRBJ2-7
CDR3aa: CASIVGTGQVEQYF

v_gene: TRBV19
j_gene: TRBJ1-1
CDR3aa: CASSMTGQGGTEAFF

v_gene: TRBV7-9
j_gene: TRBJ1-5
CDR3aa: CASRHPRGGPQHF

v_gene: TRBV4-2
j_gene: TRBJ1-6
CDR3aa: CASSRGTGGDENSPLHF

v_gene: TRBV6-1
j_gene: TRBJ1-5
CDR3aa: CASSEAPGVGNQPQHF